The 3 T cell receptor beta chains in this list originate from one sample, sequenced in a study of blood T cell repertoires in COVID-19. Here immunoSEQ multiplex PCR was the method, and the copy in TCRdb shows in-frame clones only, minus some. The data contain 260,000 or so clones, about 91% of them singletons. Sequencing was done on a sample of PBMCs or T cells enriched from blood (not recorded which). Receptor source: a woman between 35 and 50 years old with acute COVID-19.

This chain uses TRBV10-3 with TRBJ2-7; D is perhaps TRBD1 (5 bases). V dropped 8 bases and J dropped 3 bases, with 14 bases sitting between them. From germline, CDR1 is ENHRY and CDR2 SYGVKD. This CDR3 has 13 residues. The CDR3 DNA reads TGTGCCATCCGACCTGGACACATCTACGAGCAGTACTTC. Its translation is CAIRPGHIYEQYF.

This chain joins TRBV18 and TRBJ2-1; the match to TRBD1 covers 12 bases. Looked up from germline, CDR1 is KGHSH and CDR2 is LQKENI. V lost 3 bases, J lost 6 bases, and 6 bases stayed unmatched. The CDR3 contains 16 residues. CDR3 sequence: CASSPRDRGHSNEQFF. In DNA, the CDR3 is TGTGCCAGCTCACCCCGGGACAGGGGGCATAGCAATGAGCAGTTCTTC.

This chain joins TRBV6-5 and TRBJ2-2; no reliable D call. V was pared by 7 bases and J by 1 base, with 4 bases between. CDR3 length: 12 residues. The germline V gene has CDR1 MNHEY and CDR2 SVGAGI. CDR3 sequence reads: CASTWNTGELFF. CDR3 sequence (DNA): TGTGCCAGCACCTGGAACACCGGGGAGCTGTTTTTT.